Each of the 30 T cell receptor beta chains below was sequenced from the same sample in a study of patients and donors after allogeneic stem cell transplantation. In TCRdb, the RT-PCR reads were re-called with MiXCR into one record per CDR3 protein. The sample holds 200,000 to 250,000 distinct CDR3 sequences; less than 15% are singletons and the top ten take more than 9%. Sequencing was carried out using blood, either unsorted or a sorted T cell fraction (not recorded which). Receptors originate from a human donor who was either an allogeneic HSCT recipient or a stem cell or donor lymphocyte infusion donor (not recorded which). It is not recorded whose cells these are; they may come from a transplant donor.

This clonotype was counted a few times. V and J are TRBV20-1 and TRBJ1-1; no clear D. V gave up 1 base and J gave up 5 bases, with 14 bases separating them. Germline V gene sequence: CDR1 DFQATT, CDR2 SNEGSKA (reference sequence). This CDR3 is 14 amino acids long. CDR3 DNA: TGCAGTGCTAGAGTTGCAGGAAGGGTGACTGAAGCTTTCTTT. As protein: CSARVAGRVTEAFF.

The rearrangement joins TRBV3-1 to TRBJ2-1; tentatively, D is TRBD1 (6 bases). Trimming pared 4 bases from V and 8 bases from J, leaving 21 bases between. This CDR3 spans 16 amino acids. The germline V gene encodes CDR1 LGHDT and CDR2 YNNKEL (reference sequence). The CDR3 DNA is TGTGCCAGCAGCCGTCGAGGGGGAGCTACGTTTGATGAGCAGTTCTTC. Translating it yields CASSRRGGATFDEQFF.

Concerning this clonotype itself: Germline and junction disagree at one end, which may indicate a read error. CDR3 sequence (DNA): TGCAGTGCCAGAGGGGGCGCAGGGATGAACACTGAAGCTTTCTTT. This encodes CSARGGAGMNTEAFF. The J gene is TRBJ1-1, the V gene TRBV20-1; 7 nucleotides line up with TRBD1. CDR3 length: 15 amino acids. In germline, CDR1 is DFQATT, CDR2 SNEGSKA (reference sequence).

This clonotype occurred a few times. In DNA form, the CDR3 reads TGTGCCATCAGCCTCAGGGATAATTCACCCCTCCACTTT. Amino acid sequence: CAISLRDNSPLHF. J is TRBJ1-6 and V is TRBV10-3; D is perhaps TRBD1 (5 bases). Trimming removed 6 bases from V and 5 bases from J, with 8 bases in between. There are 13 residues in the CDR3. Germline values: CDR1 ENHRY, CDR2 SYGVKD.

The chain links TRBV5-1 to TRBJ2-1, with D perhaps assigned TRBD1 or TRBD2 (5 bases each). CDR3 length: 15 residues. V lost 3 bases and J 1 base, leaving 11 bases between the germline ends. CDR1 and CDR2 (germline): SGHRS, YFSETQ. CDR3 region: CASSSQGPSYNEQFF. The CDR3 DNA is TGCGCCAGCAGCTCCCAGGGACCTTCCTACAATGAGCAGTTCTTC.

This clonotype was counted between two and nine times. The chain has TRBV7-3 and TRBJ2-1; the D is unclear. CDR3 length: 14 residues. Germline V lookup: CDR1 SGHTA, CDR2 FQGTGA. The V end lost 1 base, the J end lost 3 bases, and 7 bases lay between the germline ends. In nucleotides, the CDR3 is TGTGCCAGCAGCTTAAGAGCAAGCTACAATGAGCAGTTCTTC. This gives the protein CASSLRASYNEQFF.

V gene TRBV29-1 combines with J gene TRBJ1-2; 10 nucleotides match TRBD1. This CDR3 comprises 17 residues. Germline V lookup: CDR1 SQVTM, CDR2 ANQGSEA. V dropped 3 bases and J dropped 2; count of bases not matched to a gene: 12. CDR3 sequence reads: CSVESGQGFRGNYGYTF. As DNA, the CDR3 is TGCAGCGTTGAGTCGGGACAGGGGTTTCGGGGGAACTATGGCTACACCTTC.

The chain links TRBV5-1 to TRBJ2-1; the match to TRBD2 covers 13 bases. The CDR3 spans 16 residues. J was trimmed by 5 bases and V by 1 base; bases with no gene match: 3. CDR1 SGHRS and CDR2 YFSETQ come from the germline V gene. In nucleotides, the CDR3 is TGCGCCAGCAGCTTGAGGACTAGCGGGAGCGACAATGAGCAGTTCTTC. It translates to CASSLRTSGSDNEQFF.

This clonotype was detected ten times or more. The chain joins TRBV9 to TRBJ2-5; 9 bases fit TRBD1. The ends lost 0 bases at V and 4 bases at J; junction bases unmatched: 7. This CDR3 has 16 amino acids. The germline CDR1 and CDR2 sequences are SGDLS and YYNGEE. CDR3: CASSVGPGQGVETQYF. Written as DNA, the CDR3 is TGTGCCAGCAGCGTAGGACCGGGACAGGGTGTAGAGACCCAGTACTTC.

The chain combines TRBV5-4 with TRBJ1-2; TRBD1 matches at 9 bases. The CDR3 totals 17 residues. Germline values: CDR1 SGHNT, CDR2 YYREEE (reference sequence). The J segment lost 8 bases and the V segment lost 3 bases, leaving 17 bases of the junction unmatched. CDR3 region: CASSSPTSTGGDRGYTF. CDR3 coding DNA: TGTGCCAGCAGCTCCCCGACCTCTACAGGGGGCGATCGGGGCTACACCTTC.

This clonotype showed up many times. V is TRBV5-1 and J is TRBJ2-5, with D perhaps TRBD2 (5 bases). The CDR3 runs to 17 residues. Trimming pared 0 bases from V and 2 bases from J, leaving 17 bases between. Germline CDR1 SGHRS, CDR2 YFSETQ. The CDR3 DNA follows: TGCGCCAGCAGCTTGGCCTTTCCTCCGGGAACTCAAGAGACCCAGTACTTC. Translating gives CASSLAFPPGTQETQYF.

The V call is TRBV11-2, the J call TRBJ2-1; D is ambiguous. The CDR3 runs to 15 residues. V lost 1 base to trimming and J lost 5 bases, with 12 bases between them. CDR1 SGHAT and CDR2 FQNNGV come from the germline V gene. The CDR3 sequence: CASSLGAANHNEQFF. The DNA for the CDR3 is TGTGCCAGCAGCTTAGGGGCGGCAAATCACAATGAGCAGTTCTTC.

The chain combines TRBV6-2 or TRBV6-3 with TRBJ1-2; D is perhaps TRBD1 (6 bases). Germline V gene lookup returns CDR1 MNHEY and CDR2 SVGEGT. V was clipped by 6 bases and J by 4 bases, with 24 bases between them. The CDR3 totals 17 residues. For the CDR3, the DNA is TGTGCCAGCAGCCAAATCGGACCAGGGGTGCGAGGCTATGGCTACACCTTC. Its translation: CASSQIGPGVRGYGYTF.

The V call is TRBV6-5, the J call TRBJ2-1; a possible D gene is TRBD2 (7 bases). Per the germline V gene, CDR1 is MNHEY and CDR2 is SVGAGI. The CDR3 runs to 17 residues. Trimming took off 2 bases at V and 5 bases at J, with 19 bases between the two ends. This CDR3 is CASSYSGPGGLDNEQFF. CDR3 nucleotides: TGTGCCAGCAGTTACAGCGGCCCGGGGGGCCTCGACAATGAGCAGTTCTTC.

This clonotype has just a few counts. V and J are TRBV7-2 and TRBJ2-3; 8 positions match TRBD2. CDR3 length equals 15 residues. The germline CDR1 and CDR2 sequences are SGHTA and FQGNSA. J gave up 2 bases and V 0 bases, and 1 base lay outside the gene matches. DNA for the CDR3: TGTGCCAGCAGCTTAGCTAGCGGGGTCACAGATACGCAGTATTTT. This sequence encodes CASSLASGVTDTQYF.

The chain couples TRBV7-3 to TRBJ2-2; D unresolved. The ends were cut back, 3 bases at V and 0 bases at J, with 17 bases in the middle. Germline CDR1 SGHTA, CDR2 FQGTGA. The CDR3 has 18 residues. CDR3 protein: CASSFRPTTRTNTGELFF. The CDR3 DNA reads TGTGCCAGCAGCTTCCGGCCCACGACCCGAACGAACACCGGGGAGCTGTTTTTT.

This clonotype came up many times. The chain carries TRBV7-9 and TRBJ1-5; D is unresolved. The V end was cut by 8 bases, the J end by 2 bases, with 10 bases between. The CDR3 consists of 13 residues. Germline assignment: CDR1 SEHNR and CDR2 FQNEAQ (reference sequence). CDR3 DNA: TGTGCCAGCTCCCCCCAGGGCAATCAGCCCCAGCATTTT. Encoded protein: CASSPQGNQPQHF. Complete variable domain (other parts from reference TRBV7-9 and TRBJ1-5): DTGVSQNPRHKITKRGQNVTFRCDPISEHNRLYWYRQTLGQGPEFLTYFQNEAQLEKSRLLSDRFSAERPKGSFSTLEIQRTEQGDSAMYLCASSPQGNQPQHFGDGTRLSIL.

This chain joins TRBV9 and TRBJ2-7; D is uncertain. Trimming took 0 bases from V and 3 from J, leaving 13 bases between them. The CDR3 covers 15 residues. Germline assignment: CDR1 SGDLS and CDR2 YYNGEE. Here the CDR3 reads CASSVAPGFDYEQYF. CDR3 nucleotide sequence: TGTGCCAGCAGCGTAGCTCCGGGTTTCGACTACGAGCAGTACTTC.

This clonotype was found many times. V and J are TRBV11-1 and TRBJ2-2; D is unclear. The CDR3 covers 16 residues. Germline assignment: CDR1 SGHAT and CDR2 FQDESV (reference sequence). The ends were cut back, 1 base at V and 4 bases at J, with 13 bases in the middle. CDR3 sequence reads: CASSLGSSAVTGELFF. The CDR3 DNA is TGTGCCAGCAGCTTAGGTTCCTCGGCGGTCACCGGGGAGCTGTTTTTT.

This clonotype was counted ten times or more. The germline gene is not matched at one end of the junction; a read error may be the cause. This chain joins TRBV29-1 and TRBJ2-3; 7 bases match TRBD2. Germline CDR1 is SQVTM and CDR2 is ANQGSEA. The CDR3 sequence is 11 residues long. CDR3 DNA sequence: TGCAGCGTTGAAGTGCCGGGGACTAACAACTTT. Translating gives CSVEVPGTNNF.

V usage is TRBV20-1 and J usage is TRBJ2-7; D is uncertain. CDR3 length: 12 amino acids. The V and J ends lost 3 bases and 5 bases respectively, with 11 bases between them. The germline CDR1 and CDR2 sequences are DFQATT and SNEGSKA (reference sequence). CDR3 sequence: CSASFRSDEQYF. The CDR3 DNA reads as TGCAGTGCTAGCTTCAGGAGTGACGAGCAGTACTTC.

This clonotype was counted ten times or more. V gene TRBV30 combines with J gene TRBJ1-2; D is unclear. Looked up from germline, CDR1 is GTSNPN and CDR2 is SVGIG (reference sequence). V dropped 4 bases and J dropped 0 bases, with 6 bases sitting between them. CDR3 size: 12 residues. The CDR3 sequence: CAWKTPNYGYTF. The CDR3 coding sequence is TGTGCCTGGAAGACCCCTAACTATGGCTACACCTTC.

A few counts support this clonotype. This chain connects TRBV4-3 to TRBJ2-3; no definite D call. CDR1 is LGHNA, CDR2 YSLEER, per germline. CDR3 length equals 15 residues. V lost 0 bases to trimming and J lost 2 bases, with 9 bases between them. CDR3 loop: CASSQEAGTTDTQYF. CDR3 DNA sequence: TGCGCCAGCAGCCAAGAGGCCGGTACCACAGATACGCAGTATTTT.

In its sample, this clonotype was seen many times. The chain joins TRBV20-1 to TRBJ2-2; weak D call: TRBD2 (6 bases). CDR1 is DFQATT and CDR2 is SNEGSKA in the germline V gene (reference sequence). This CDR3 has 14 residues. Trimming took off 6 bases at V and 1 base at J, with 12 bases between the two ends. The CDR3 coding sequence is TGCAGTGCGGAGGGGACCATGAACACCGGGGAGCTGTTTTTT. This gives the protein CSAEGTMNTGELFF.

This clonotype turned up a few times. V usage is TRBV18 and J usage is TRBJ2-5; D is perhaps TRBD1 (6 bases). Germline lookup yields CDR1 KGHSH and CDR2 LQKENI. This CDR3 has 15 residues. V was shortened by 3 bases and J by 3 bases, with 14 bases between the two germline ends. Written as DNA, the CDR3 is TGTGCCAGCTCACCCATACTTAGACAGGAAGAGACCCAGTACTTC. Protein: CASSPILRQEETQYF.

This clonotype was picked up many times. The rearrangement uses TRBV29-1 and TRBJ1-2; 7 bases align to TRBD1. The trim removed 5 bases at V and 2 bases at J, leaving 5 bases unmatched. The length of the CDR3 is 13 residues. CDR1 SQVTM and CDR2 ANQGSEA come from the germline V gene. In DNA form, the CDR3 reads TGCAGCGTTCGGGACAGCCTAAACTATGGCTACACCTTC. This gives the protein CSVRDSLNYGYTF. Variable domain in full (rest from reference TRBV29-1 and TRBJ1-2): SAVISQKPSRDICQRGTSLTIQCQVDSQVTMMFWYRQQPGQSLTLIATANQGSEATYESGFVIDKFPISRPNLTFSTLTVSNMSPEDSSIYLCSVRDSLNYGYTFGSGTRLTVV.

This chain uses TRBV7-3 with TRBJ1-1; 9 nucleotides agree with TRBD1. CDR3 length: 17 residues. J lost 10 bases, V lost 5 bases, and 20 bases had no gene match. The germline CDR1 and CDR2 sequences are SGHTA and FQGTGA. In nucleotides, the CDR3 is TGTGCCAGCAGCCTCAAACACCCGGGACAGGGAATACTAGGAGCTTTCTTT. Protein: CASSLKHPGQGILGAFF.

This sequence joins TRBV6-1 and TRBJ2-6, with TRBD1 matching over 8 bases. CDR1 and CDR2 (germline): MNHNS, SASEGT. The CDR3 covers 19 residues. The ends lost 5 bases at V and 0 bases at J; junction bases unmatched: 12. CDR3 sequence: CASSPHWTGRGSGANVLTF. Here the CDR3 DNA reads TGTGCCAGCAGTCCCCACTGGACAGGGCGAGGCTCTGGGGCCAACGTCCTGACTTTC.

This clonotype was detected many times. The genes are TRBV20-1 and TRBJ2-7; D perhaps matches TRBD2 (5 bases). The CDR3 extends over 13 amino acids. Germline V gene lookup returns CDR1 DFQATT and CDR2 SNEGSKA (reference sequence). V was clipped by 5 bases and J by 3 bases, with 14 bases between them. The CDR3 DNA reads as TGCAGTGCTCCAACTAGTGGGCACTACGAGCAGTACTTC. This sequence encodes CSAPTSGHYEQYF.

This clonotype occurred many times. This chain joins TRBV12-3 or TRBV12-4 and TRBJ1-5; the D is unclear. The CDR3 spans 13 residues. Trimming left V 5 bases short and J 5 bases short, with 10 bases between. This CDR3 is CASSAARDQPQHF. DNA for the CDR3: TGTGCCAGCAGTGCCGCACGCGATCAGCCCCAGCATTTT.